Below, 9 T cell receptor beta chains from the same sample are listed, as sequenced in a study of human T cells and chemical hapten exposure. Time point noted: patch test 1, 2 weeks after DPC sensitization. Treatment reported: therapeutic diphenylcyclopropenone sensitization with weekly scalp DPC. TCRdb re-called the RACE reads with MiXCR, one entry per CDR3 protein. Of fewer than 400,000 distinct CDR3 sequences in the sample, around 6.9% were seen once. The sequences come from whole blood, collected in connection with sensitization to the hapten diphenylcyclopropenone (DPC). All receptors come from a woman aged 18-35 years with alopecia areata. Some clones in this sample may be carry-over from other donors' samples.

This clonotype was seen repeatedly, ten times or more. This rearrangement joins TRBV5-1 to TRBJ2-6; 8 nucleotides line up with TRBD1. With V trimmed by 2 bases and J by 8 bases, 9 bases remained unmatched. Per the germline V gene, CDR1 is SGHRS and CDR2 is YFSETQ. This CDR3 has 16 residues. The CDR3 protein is CASSFPPGGSPNVLTF. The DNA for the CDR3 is TGCGCCAGCAGCTTTCCGCCAGGGGGCTCCCCCAACGTCCTGACTTTC.

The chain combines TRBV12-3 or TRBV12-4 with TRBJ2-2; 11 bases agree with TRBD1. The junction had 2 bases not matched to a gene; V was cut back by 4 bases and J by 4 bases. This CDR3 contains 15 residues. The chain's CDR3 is CASSWDRGATGELFF. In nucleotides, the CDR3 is TGTGCCAGCAGTTGGGACAGGGGGGCCACCGGGGAGCTGTTTTTT.

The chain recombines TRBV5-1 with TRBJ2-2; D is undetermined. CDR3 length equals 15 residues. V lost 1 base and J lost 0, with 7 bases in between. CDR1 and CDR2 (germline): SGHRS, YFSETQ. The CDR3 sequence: CASSLLEANTGELFF. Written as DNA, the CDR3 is TGCGCCAGCAGCTTGTTAGAGGCGAACACCGGGGAGCTGTTTTTT.

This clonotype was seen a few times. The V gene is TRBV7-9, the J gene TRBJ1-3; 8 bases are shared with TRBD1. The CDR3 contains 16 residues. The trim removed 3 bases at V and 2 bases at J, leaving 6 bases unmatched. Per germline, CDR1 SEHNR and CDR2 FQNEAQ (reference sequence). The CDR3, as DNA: TGTGCCAGCAGCTTCTCAACACAGGGGGCTGGAAACACCATATATTTT. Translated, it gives CASSFSTQGAGNTIYF.

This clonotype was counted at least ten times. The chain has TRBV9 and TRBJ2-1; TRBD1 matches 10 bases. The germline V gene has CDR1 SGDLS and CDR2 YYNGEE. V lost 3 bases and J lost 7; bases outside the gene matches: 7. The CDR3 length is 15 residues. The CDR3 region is CASSARQGARNEQFF. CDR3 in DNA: TGTGCCAGCAGCGCACGACAGGGGGCCAGGAATGAGCAGTTCTTC.

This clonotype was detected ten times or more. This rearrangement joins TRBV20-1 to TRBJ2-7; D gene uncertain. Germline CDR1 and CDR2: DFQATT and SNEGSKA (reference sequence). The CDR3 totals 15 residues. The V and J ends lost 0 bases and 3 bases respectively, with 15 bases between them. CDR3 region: CSAREGVTRIYEQYF. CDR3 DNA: TGCAGTGCTAGAGAGGGCGTAACTCGAATCTACGAGCAGTACTTC.

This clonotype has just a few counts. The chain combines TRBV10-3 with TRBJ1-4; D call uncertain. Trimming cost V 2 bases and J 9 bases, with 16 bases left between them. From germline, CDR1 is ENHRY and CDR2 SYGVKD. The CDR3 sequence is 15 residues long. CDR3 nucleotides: TGTGCCATCAGTGAGGTGGAGACCGCGCCTAAAAAACTGTTTTTT. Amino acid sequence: CAISEVETAPKKLFF.

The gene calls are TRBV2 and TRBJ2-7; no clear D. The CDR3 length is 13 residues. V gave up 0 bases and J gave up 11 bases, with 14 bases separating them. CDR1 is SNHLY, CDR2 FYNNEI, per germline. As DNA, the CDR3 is TGTGCCAGCAGTGAAGCGCGAAAGGGTGATAAGTACTTC. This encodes CASSEARKGDKYF.

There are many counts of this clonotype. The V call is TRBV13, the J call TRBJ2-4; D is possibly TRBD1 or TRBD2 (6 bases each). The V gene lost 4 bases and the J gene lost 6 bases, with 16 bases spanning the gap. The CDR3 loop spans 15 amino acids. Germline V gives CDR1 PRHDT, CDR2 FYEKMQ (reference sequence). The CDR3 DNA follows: TGTGCCAGCAGCTATCCGTCCGAGGGGGGAAACATTCAGTACTTC. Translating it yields CASSYPSEGGNIQYF.